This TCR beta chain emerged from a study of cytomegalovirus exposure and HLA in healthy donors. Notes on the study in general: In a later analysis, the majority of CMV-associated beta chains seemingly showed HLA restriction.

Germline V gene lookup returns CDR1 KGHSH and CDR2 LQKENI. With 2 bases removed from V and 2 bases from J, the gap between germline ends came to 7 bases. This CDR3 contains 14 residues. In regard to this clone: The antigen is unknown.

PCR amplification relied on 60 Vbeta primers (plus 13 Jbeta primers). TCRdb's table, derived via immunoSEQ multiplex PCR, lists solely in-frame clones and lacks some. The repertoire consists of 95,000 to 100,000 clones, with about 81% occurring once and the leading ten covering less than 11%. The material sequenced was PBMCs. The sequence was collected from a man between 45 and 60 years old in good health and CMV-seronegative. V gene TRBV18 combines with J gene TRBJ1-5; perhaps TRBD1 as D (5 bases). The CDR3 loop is CASSPGRGNQPQHF. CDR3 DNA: TGTGCCAGCTCACCAGGCAGGGGCAATCAGCCCCAGCATTTT.